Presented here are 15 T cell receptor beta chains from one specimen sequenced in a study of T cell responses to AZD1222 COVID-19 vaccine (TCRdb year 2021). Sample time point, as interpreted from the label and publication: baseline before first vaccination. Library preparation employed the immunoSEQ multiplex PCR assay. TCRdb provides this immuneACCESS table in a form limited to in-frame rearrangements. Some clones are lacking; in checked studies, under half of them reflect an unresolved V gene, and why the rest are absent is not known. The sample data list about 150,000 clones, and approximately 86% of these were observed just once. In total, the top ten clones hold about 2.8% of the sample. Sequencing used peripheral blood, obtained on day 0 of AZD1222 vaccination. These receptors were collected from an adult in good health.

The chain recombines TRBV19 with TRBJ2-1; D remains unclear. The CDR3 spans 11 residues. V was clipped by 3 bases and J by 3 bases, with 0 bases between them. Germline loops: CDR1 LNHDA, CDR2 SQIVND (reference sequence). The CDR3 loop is CASSIYNEQFF. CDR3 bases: TGTGCCAGTAGTATCTACAATGAGCAGTTCTTC.

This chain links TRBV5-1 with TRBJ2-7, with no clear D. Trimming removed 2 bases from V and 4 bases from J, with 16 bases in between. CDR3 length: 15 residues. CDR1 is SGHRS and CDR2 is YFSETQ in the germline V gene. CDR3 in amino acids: CASSFEPGGFYEQYF. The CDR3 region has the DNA TGCGCCAGCAGCTTTGAGCCGGGTGGTTTTTACGAGCAGTACTTC.

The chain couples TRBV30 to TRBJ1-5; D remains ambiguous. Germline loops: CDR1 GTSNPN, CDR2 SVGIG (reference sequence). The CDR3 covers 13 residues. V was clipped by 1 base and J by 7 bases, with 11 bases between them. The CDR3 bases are TGTGCCTGGAGTGGGCTGGCCGGGCAGCCCCAGCATTTT. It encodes CAWSGLAGQPQHF.

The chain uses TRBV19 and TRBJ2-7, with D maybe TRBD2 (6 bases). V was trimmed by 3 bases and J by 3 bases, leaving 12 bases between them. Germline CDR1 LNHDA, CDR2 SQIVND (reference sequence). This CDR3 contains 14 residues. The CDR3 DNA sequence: TGTGCCAGTAGTATCGGGGGAGTCGGCTACGAGCAGTACTTC. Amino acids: CASSIGGVGYEQYF.

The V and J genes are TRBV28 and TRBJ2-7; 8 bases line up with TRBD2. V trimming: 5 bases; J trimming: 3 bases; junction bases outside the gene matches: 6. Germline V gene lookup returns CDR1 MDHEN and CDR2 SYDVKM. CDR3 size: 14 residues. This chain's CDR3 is CASSASGTSYEQYF. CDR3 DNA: TGTGCCAGCAGTGCCTCCGGGACTAGCTACGAGCAGTACTTC. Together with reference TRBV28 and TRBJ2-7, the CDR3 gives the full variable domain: DVKVTQSSRYLVKRTGEKVFLECVQDMDHENMFWYRQDPGLGLRLIYFSYDVKMKEKGDIPEGYSVSREKKERFSLILESASTNQTSMYLCASSASGTSYEQYFGPGTRLTVT.

As DNA, the CDR3 is TGTGCCAGCACCCTAGGAGGGGTGAACACTGAAGCTTTCTTT. Translation gives CASTLGGVNTEAFF. The V call is TRBV7-8, the J call TRBJ1-1; weak D call: TRBD1 (5 bases). The germline V and J ends were trimmed by 7 bases and 0 bases, with 12 bases remaining between them. Per the germline V gene, CDR1 is SGHVS and CDR2 is FQNEAQ. The CDR3 runs to 14 residues. The full variable domain, rest sourced from reference TRBV7-8 and TRBJ1-1, is GAGVSQSPRYKVAKRGQDVALRCDPISGHVSLFWYQQALGQGPEFLTYFQNEAQLDKSGLPSDRFFAERPEGSVSTLKIQRTQQEDSAVYLCASTLGGVNTEAFFGQGTRLTVV.

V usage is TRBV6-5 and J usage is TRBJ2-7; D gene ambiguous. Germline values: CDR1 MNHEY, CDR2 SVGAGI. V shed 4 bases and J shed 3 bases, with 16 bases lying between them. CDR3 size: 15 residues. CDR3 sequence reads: CASSSPGRTDYEQYF. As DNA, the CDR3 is TGTGCCAGCAGTTCCCCGGGTCGGACCGACTACGAGCAGTACTTC.

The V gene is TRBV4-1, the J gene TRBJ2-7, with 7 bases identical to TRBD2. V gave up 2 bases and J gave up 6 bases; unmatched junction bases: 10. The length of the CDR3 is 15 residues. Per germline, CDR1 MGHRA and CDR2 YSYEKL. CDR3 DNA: TGCGCCAGCAGCCAATATGCGGGAACTAGCGTCGAGCAGTACTTC. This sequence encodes CASSQYAGTSVEQYF.

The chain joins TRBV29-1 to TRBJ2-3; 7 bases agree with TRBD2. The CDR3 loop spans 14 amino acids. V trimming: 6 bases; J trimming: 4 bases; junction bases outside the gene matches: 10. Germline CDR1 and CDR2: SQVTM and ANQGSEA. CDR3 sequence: CSVLLRLAADTQYF. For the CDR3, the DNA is TGCAGCGTCCTACTTCGACTAGCAGCAGATACGCAGTATTTT.

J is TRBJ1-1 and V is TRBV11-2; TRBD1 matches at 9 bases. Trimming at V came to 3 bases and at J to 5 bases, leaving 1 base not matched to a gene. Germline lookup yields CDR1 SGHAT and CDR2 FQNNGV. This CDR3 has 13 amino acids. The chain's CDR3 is CASSFDRGTEAFF. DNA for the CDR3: TGTGCCAGCAGCTTTGACAGGGGGACTGAAGCTTTCTTT.

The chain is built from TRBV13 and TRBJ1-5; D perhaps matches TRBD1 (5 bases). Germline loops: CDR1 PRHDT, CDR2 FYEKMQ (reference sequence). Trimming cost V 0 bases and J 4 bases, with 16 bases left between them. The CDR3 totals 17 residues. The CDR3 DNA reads TGTGCCAGCAGCTTAGGTGGTCGGGCAGGGAGAAATCAGCCCCAGCATTTT. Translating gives CASSLGGRAGRNQPQHF.

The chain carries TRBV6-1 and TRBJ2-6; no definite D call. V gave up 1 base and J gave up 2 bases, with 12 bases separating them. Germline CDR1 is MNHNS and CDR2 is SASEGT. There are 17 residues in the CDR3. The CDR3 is CASSEGTPWAGANVLTF. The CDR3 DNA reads TGTGCCAGCAGTGAAGGGACCCCCTGGGCTGGGGCCAACGTCCTGACTTTC.

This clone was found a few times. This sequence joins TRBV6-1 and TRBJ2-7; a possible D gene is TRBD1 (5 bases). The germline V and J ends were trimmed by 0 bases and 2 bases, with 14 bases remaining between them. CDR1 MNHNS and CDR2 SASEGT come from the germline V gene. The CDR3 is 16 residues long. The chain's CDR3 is CASSEARAVGAYEQYF. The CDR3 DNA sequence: TGTGCCAGCAGTGAAGCACGAGCAGTAGGGGCCTACGAGCAGTACTTC.

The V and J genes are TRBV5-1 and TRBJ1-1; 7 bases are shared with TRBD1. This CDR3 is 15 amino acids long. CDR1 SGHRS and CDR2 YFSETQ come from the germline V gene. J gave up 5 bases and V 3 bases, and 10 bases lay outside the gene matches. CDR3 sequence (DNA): TGCGCCAGCAGCTCGGGGGGGACAGCGGCAACTGAAGCTTTCTTT. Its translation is CASSSGGTAATEAFF.

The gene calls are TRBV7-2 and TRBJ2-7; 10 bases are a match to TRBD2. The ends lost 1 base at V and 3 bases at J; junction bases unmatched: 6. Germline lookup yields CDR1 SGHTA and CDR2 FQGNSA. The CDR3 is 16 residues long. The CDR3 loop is CASSLDPSGRIYEQYF. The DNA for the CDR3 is TGTGCCAGCAGCTTAGACCCTAGCGGGAGAATCTACGAGCAGTACTTC.